This paragraph covers one TCR beta chain sequence. The antigen is not known. One junction end disagrees with the germline gene, perhaps due to a read error. This entry belongs to a study of T cell responses to AZD1222 COVID-19 vaccine. Whole-study findings and limits: Two AZD1222 administrations were followed by greater Spike-specific TCR breadth and depth. Targets within unmutated variant regions were reportedly found for nearly half of spike-specific TCRs.

Germline V gene lookup returns CDR1 SEHNR and CDR2 FQNEAQ (reference sequence). The CDR3 has 13 residues. Some clones are missing from TCRdb's copy, which holds only in-frame ones; the method was immunoSEQ multiplex PCR. The table includes 150,000 or so clones, around 86% detected once. This receptor was taken from an adult in good health. The chain couples TRBV7-9 to TRBJ1-2, with TRBD1 identical over 8 bases. The sample consisted of peripheral blood, taken on day 0 of MenACWY control vaccination. In DNA form, the CDR3 reads TGTGCCAGCAGCTTGGGCCAGGGGGCCTCAGGTGCCTTC. As protein: CASSLGQGASGAF.